These 24 T cell receptor beta chains came from one sample sequenced in a study of cytomegalovirus exposure and HLA in healthy donors. The study ran its PCR with 60 Vbeta and 13 Jbeta primers. Method: immunoSEQ multiplex PCR; TCRdb's copy keeps in-frame clones and lacks some. Here the sample spans 95,000 to 150,000 clones, 65% to 80% being singletons. Source material: PBMCs. The receptors shown here come from a human donor in good health.

V usage is TRBV28 and J usage is TRBJ1-5; D is perhaps TRBD1 (5 bases). V lost 6 bases to trimming and J lost 2 bases, with 11 bases between them. Germline V gene sequence: CDR1 MDHEN, CDR2 SYDVKM. This CDR3 region has 14 residues. The CDR3: CASSRVTGNQPQHF. In DNA, the CDR3 is TGTGCCAGCAGCAGGGTGACCGGCAATCAGCCCCAGCATTTT. Based on the CDR3 plus reference TRBV28 and TRBJ1-5, the full variable domain is DVKVTQSSRYLVKRTGEKVFLECVQDMDHENMFWYRQDPGLGLRLIYFSYDVKMKEKGDIPEGYSVSREKKERFSLILESASTNQTSMYLCASSRVTGNQPQHFGDGTRLSIL.

This chain connects TRBV7-9 to TRBJ2-1; 9 nucleotides agree with TRBD2. The CDR3 is made up of 19 amino acids. V lost 2 bases and J lost 2; bases outside the gene matches: 13. CDR1 and CDR2 from the germline V gene are SEHNR and FQNEAQ (reference sequence). This chain's CDR3 is CASSLSPGLAELAYNEQFF. For the CDR3, the DNA is TGTGCCAGCAGCTTATCCCCGGGACTAGCAGAACTTGCCTACAATGAGCAGTTCTTC. The full variable domain, completed using reference TRBV7-9 and TRBJ2-1, is DTGVSQNPRHKITKRGQNVTFRCDPISEHNRLYWYRQTLGQGPEFLTYFQNEAQLEKSRLLSDRFSAERPKGSFSTLEIQRTEQGDSAMYLCASSLSPGLAELAYNEQFFGPGTRLTVL.

V usage is TRBV19 and J usage is TRBJ2-5, with TRBD1 identical over 10 bases. TRBJ2-7 explains the end of the DNA better; the J call may be wrong. Looked up from germline, CDR1 is LNHDA and CDR2 is SQIVND (reference sequence). The CDR3 length is 13 residues. This CDR3 reads CAIPGQGSYEQYF. The CDR3 nucleotides are TGTGCCATCCCGGGACAGGGGTCGTACGAGCAGTACTTC.

The V and J genes are TRBV28 and TRBJ1-3; 7 bases match TRBD1. Trimming cost V 10 bases and J 0 bases; bases outside gene matches: 9. CDR3 length equals 15 residues. Looked up from germline, CDR1 is MDHEN and CDR2 is SYDVKM. The CDR3 DNA is TGTGCCACCCGACAGGGCCCGCTCTCTGGAAACACCATATATTTT. Protein product: CATRQGPLSGNTIYF.

The rearrangement joins TRBV5-1 to TRBJ2-5, with D tentatively TRBD2 (6 bases). CDR1 and CDR2 (germline): SGHRS, YFSETQ. Trimming pared 4 bases from V and 1 base from J, leaving 17 bases between. CDR3 length: 16 amino acids. The chain's CDR3 is CASSPPYVGGQETQYF. As DNA, the CDR3 is TGCGCCAGCAGCCCACCTTACGTCGGGGGCCAAGAGACCCAGTACTTC.

The genes are TRBV28 and TRBJ2-3, with 13 bases lining up with TRBD2. CDR1 is MDHEN, CDR2 SYDVKM, per germline. This CDR3 spans 17 amino acids. The junction had 7 bases not matched to a gene; V was cut back by 1 base and J by 6 bases. The CDR3 is CASSLSGLAGVTDTQYF. CDR3 DNA: TGTGCCAGCAGTTTATCCGGACTAGCGGGAGTTACGGATACGCAGTATTTT.

This chain connects TRBV5-6 to TRBJ2-7, with TRBD1 matching 9 bases. CDR1 and CDR2 (germline): SGHDT, YYEEEE. The V segment lost 3 bases and the J segment 2 bases; nucleotides outside the gene matches: 3. The CDR3 is 14 amino acids. CDR3 residues: CASSSGQGPYEQYF. DNA of the CDR3: TGTGCCAGCAGCTCCGGACAGGGGCCCTACGAGCAGTACTTC.

This chain links TRBV6-5 with TRBJ2-7; 9 bases match TRBD2. This CDR3 spans 15 amino acids. V lost 6 bases, J lost 0 bases, and 6 bases stayed unmatched. CDR1 MNHEY and CDR2 SVGAGI come from the germline V gene. CDR3: CASSQTSGFSYEQYF. The CDR3 DNA reads as TGTGCCAGCAGCCAGACTAGCGGATTCTCCTACGAGCAGTACTTC.

The rearrangement uses TRBV29-1 and TRBJ2-7, with D possibly TRBD1 on 6 matching bases. Trimming shortened V by 5 bases and J by 4 bases, and 9 bases separated the two germline ends. From germline, CDR1 is SQVTM and CDR2 ANQGSEA. The CDR3 runs to 11 residues. The CDR3 loop reads CSVSTGYEQYF. In DNA, the CDR3 is TGCAGCGTTTCGACAGGTTACGAGCAGTACTTC.

The chain recombines TRBV7-9 with TRBJ1-2, with D possibly TRBD1 on 5 matching bases. V was shortened by 2 bases and J by 3 bases, with 16 bases between the two germline ends. This CDR3 has 16 residues. Germline-derived CDR1 and CDR2 are SEHNR and FQNEAQ (reference sequence). CDR3 sequence: CASSLNGAGMDYGYTF. In DNA form, the CDR3 reads TGTGCCAGCAGCTTAAATGGGGCAGGGATGGACTATGGCTACACCTTC.

This clone was counted only a few times. The V and J genes are TRBV18 and TRBJ2-7, with D unclear. From germline, CDR1 is KGHSH and CDR2 LQKENI. V was shortened by 1 base and J by 2 bases, with 6 bases between the two germline ends. The CDR3 extends over 13 amino acids. The DNA for the CDR3 is TGTGCCAGCTCACCACAGCCTACCTACGAGCAGTACTTC. Its protein is CASSPQPTYEQYF.

This clone was detected only once. The chain carries TRBV7-8 and TRBJ2-7, with 8 bases identical to TRBD1. The CDR3 is made up of 15 amino acids. Germline CDR1 and CDR2: SGHVS and FQNEAQ. With V trimmed by 3 bases and J by 6 bases, 10 bases remained unmatched. CDR3 loop: CASSFQQGALGEQYF. Written as DNA, the CDR3 is TGTGCCAGCAGCTTCCAGCAGGGGGCGCTTGGCGAGCAGTACTTC.

A single count supports this clone. The chain carries TRBV5-1 and TRBJ2-7; D gene ambiguous. This CDR3 spans 15 amino acids. V was clipped by 5 bases and J by 0 bases, with 15 bases between them. Germline V gene sequence: CDR1 SGHRS, CDR2 YFSETQ. The CDR3 bases are TGCGCCAGCAGGGAGAGTACCGTGAGCTCCTACGAGCAGTACTTC. The encoded protein is CASRESTVSSYEQYF.

The V call is TRBV4-2, the J call TRBJ1-1, with D possibly being TRBD1 (5 bases). This CDR3 has 14 residues. The germline V gene encodes CDR1 LGHNA and CDR2 YNFKEQ. The germline V and J ends were trimmed by 4 bases and 0 bases, with 9 bases remaining between them. The CDR3 bases are TGTGCCAGCAGCCCTCAGGGAATGAACACTGAAGCTTTCTTT. Its translation is CASSPQGMNTEAFF.

This chain joins TRBV10-3 and TRBJ1-1; 7 bases map to TRBD1. Germline V lookup: CDR1 ENHRY, CDR2 SYGVKD. Trimming cost V 5 bases and J 4 bases; bases outside gene matches: 7. CDR3 length: 14 amino acids. Written as DNA, the CDR3 is TGTGCCATCAGTAACACAGGGGTGGGCACTGAAGCTTTCTTT. This sequence encodes CAISNTGVGTEAFF.

The rearrangement uses TRBV28 and TRBJ2-5, with 10 positions matching TRBD1. The DNA end favors TRBJ2-7, so the J call may be wrong. CDR1 is MDHEN, CDR2 SYDVKM, per germline. The CDR3 has 14 amino acids. The CDR3, as DNA: TGTGCCAGCTTTCCCGGGACAGGGGTCTACGAGCAGTACTTC. Translating it yields CASFPGTGVYEQYF.

The genes are TRBV7-6 and TRBJ2-2; TRBD2 agrees at 16 bases. This CDR3 region has 19 residues. CDR1 is SGHVS, CDR2 FNYEAQ, per germline. Trimming at V came to 7 bases and at J to 6 bases, leaving 14 bases not matched to a gene. The CDR3 here is CASNGGLAGGPLSAGELFF. The CDR3 bases are TGTGCCAGCAACGGGGGACTAGCGGGAGGGCCATTATCGGCCGGGGAGCTGTTTTTT. Full variable domain (outside the CDR3, taken from reference TRBV7-6 and TRBJ2-2): GAGVSQSPRYKVTKRGQDVALRCDPISGHVSLYWYRQALGQGPEFLTYFNYEAQQDKSGLPNDRFSAERPEGSISTLTIQRTEQRDSAMYRCASNGGLAGGPLSAGELFFGEGSRLTVL.

This clone turned up a few times. The chain joins TRBV6-4 to TRBJ1-5; D gene uncertain. There are 13 residues in the CDR3. The V gene lost 3 bases and the J gene lost 5 bases, with 8 bases spanning the gap. Germline CDR1 MRHNA, CDR2 SNTAGT. CDR3 sequence reads: CASSDRFDQPQHF. For the CDR3, the DNA is TGTGCCAGCAGTGATCGGTTTGATCAGCCCCAGCATTTT.

The J gene is TRBJ1-4, the V gene TRBV5-1, with 10 bases aligning to TRBD1. This CDR3 contains 15 residues. V dropped 4 bases and J dropped 4; count of bases not matched to a gene: 4. Germline CDR1 reads SGHRS; CDR2 reads YFSETQ. CDR3 sequence: CASSRDRGHNEKLFF. The DNA of the CDR3 is TGCGCCAGCAGCCGGGACAGGGGTCATAATGAAAAACTGTTTTTT.

CDR3 sequence: CSAALAANEQYF. The DNA for the CDR3 is TGCAGTGCCGCGCTAGCGGCCAACGAGCAGTACTTC. The V call is TRBV29-1, the J call TRBJ2-7, with 7 bases lining up with TRBD2. Looked up from germline, CDR1 is SQVTM and CDR2 is ANQGSEA. The CDR3 runs 12 residues.

The chain recombines TRBV28 with TRBJ1-5, with 12 bases aligning to TRBD1. The V gene's germline CDR1 is MDHEN and CDR2 SYDVKM. CDR3 length equals 15 residues. Losses at the gene ends were 10 bases for V and 7 bases for J; bases not matched to a gene: 11. This CDR3 reads CAIPAGTGGGQPQHF. CDR3 in DNA: TGTGCCATTCCCGCCGGGACAGGGGGCGGGCAGCCCCAGCATTTT.

The rearrangement links TRBV19 to TRBJ1-1; no firm D call. V lost 10 bases and J lost 0, with 15 bases in between. Germline V CDR1 and CDR2: LNHDA, SQIVND (reference sequence). The CDR3 runs to 14 residues. The CDR3 DNA reads TGTGCCACGGCAGGAACCAGGATGAACACTGAAGCTTTCTTT. Protein sequence: CATAGTRMNTEAFF. Variable domain in full (rest from reference TRBV19 and TRBJ1-1): DGGITQSPKYLFRKEGQNVTLSCEQNLNHDAMYWYRQDPGQGLRLIYYSQIVNDFQKGDIAEGYSVSREKKESFPLTVTSAQKNPTAFYLCATAGTRMNTEAFFGQGTRLTVV.

The V gene is TRBV7-2, the J gene TRBJ2-7; possibly TRBD2 for D (6 bases). Germline V gene sequence: CDR1 SGHTA, CDR2 FQGNSA. V lost 4 bases, J lost 4 bases, and 8 bases lay in between. The CDR3 is made up of 12 amino acids. CDR3: CASSYGGYEQYF. CDR3 sequence (DNA): TGTGCCAGCAGCTACGGGGGTTACGAGCAGTACTTC.

This clone was seen only once. The chain recombines TRBV28 with TRBJ2-7; 9 positions agree with TRBD2. CDR1 is MDHEN and CDR2 is SYDVKM in the germline V gene. The J segment lost 2 bases and the V segment lost 7 bases, leaving 15 bases of the junction unmatched. The CDR3 length is 17 residues. The CDR3 region has the DNA TGTGCCAGCAAGGTTCATAGCGGGAGTACTTTCGCCTACGAGCAGTACTTC. Translated, it gives CASKVHSGSTFAYEQYF.